This TCR beta chain stems from a study of T-cell reconstitution after alpha-beta-depleted transplantation in children. V shed 3 bases and J shed 6 bases, with 15 bases lying between them. Germline assignment: CDR1 ENHRY and CDR2 SYGVKD. The CDR3 runs to 15 residues. Preparing the TCRbeta library involved the use of unique molecular identifiers. Each CDR3 protein is one row after TCRdb ran MiXCR on the PCR reads. The data show 500,000 to 600,000 distinct CDR3 sequences, with roughly 27% seen just once and under 45% held by the top ten. The origin of this receptor is a boy younger than two with Wiskott-Aldrich syndrome, due to receive a stem cell transplant. This specimen was PBMCs, taken before TCRalphabeta/CD19-depleted stem cell transplant. V gene TRBV10-3 combines with J gene TRBJ2-1, with D maybe TRBD1 (5 bases). CDR3 loop: CAISDKQVLVNEQFF. The DNA of the CDR3 is TGTGCCATCAGTGACAAACAGGTGCTGGTCAATGAGCAGTTCTTC.